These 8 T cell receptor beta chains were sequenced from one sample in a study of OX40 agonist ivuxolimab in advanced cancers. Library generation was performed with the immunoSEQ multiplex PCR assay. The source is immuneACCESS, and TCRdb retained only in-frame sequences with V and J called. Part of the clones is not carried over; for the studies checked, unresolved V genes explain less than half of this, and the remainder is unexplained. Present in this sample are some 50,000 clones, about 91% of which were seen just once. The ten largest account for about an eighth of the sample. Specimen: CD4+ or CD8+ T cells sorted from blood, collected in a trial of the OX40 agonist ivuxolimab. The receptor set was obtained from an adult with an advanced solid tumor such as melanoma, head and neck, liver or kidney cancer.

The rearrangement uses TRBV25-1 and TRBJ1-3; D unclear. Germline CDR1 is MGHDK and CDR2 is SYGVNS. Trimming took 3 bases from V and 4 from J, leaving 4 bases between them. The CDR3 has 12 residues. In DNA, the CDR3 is TGTGCCAGCAGTGATTGGGGAAACACCATATATTTT. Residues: CASSDWGNTIYF.

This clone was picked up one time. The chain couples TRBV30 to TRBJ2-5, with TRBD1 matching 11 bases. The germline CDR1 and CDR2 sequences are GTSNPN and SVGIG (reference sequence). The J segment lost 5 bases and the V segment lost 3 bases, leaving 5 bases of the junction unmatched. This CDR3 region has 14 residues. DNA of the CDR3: TGTGCCTGGAGGGGACAGGGGGGTATGGAGACCCAGTACTTC. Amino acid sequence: CAWRGQGGMETQYF.

The CDR3 nucleotides read TGTGCCAGCAGTTTATCCGGGCAGGGCGGGAACACTGAAGCTTTCTTT. Translated, it gives CASSLSGQGGNTEAFF. J is TRBJ1-1 and V is TRBV27; D is perhaps TRBD1 (5 bases). The CDR3 is made up of 16 amino acids. Germline CDR1 is MNHEY and CDR2 is SMNVEV (reference sequence). V lost 0 bases and J lost 1, with 12 bases in between.

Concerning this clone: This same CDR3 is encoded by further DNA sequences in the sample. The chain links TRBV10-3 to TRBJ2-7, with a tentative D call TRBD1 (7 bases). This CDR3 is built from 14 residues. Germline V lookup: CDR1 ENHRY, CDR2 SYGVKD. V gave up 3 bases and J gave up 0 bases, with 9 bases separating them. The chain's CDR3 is CAISDRGDSYEQYF. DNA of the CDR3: TGTGCCATCAGTGACAGGGGGGACTCCTACGAGCAGTACTTC.

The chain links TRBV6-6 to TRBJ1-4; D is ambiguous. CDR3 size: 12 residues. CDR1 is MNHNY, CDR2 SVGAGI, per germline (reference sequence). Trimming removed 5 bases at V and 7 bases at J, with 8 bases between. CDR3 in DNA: TGTGCCAGCAGTCACCCCGGTGAAAAACTGTTTTTT. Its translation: CASSHPGEKLFF.

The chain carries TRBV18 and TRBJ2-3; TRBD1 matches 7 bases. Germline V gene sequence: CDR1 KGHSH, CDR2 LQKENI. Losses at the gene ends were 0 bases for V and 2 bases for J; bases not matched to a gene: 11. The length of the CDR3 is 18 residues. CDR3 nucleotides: TGTGCCAGCTCACCACCGCCGGCAGGGGGTTTTCTCACAGATACGCAGTATTTT. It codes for CASSPPPAGGFLTDTQYF.

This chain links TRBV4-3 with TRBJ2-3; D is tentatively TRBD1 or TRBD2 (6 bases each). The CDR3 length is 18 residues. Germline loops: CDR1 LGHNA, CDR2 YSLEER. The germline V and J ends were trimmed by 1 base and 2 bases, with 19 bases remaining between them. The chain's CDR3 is CASSQGSGGRDITDTQYF. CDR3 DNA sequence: TGCGCCAGCAGCCAAGGTAGTGGGGGGCGCGATATCACAGATACGCAGTATTTT.

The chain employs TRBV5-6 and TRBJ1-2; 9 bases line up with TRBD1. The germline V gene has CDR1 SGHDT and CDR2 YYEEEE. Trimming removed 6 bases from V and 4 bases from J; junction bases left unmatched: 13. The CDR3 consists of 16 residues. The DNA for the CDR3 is TGTGCCAGCACTCCGCCGGGTGACAGGGGGTCCTATGGCTACACCTTC. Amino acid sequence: CASTPPGDRGSYGYTF.